This T cell receptor (beta chain) was recorded in a study of T cell changes during pregnancy in multiple sclerosis. The germline V and J ends were trimmed by 5 bases and 5 bases, with 6 bases remaining between them. The CDR3 is 11 residues long. Germline CDR1 SGHAT, CDR2 FQNNGV. Using immunoSEQ multiplex PCR, the repertoire was profiled, and TCRdb retains in-frame clones only, with some absent. Among about 46,000 clones listed, almost 95% were seen once. The V call is TRBV11-2, the J call TRBJ2-5, with D maybe TRBD2 (5 bases). Sequenced here: CD4+ T cells from peripheral blood mononuclear cells, sampled in the second trimester of pregnancy. The clonotype originates from a female donor in good health, enrolled as a control in a pregnancy study. The CDR3 nucleotides are TGTGCCAGCAGCGGCGGGGAGACCCAGTACTTC. Encoded protein: CASSGGETQYF.